These T cell receptor beta chains were read from a single sample in a study of shared T cell receptors in the human thymus. Method: immunoSEQ multiplex PCR; TCRdb's copy keeps in-frame clones and lacks some. The sample lists hundreds of thousands of clones; around 87% were seen once. Separately, the same data were catalogued under a study of human thymus T cells.

Sequenced input: thymocytes. These receptors came from a boy under two years old with a congenital heart defect. The CDR3 runs from the conserved cysteine through the conserved F or W. The order of the fields is clone size, V gene, D gene, J gene, CDR3 DNA, CDR3 protein. A D gene is named only where the DNA matches it firmly. Some rows have no size entry. The others give once, few or many, or a class for an expanded clone.

NA	TRBV11-2	NA	TRBJ2-7	TGTGCCAGCAGCTTAGAGGGGGCCAGCTCCTACGAGCAGTACTTC	CASSLEGASSYEQYF
NA	TRBV4-1	TRBD2	TRBJ2-3	TGCGCCAGCAGCCCCCGGCGGGGGAAGATGGACACAGATACGCAGTATTTT	CASSPRRGKMDTDTQYF
once	TRBV30	TRBD2	TRBJ2-3	TGTGCCTGGATGGGGACTAGCGGGGAGACTAGCACAGATACGCAGTATTTT	CAWMGTSGETSTDTQYF
NA	TRBV6-6	NA	TRBJ2-2	TGTGCCAGTCGTGGGAGTCAAGTCACCGGGGAGCTGTTTTTT	CASRGSQVTGELFF
NA	TRBV6-5	NA	TRBJ1-1	TGTGCCAGCAGTTACCAGGCGCTCTTCCCCACTGAAGCTTTCTTT	CASSYQALFPTEAFF
NA	TRBV28	TRBD1	TRBJ1-5	TGTGCCAGCAGCCTCCGGGACAGGGGACTCTATAGCAATCAGCCCCAGCATTTT	CASSLRDRGLYSNQPQHF
NA	TRBV19	NA	TRBJ1-6	TGTGCCAGTAGTATTTCACCAGGGTTGGATTCACCCCTCCACTTT	CASSISPGLDSPLHF
NA	TRBV7-2	NA	TRBJ2-7	TGTGCCAGCAGCTTAATAGGCGGGACCTATTTTACGCAGCAGTACTTC	CASSLIGGTYFTQQYF
NA	TRBV5-1	NA	TRBJ1-2	TGCGCCAGCAGCCCCAAGACAGGCGGCTACACCTTC	CASSPKTGGYTF
NA	TRBV29-1	TRBD1	TRBJ2-5	TGCAGCATAACTATGACAGGGAAAGAGACCCAGTACTTC	CSITMTGKETQYF
NA	TRBV6-5	NA	TRBJ2-7	TGTGCCACTATGACAGGTTCCCTCGAGTACGAGCAGTACTTC	CATMTGSLEYEQYF
NA	TRBV7-9	TRBD1	TRBJ2-5	TGTGCCAGCAGCGACAGGGGGCCTGAACCCGAGACCCAGTACTTC	CASSDRGPEPETQYF
NA	TRBV28	NA	TRBJ2-7	TGTGCCAGCCGAGAAGAGGTCGAACTAACTCAGGGGCTACTCTCCTACGAGCAGTACTTC	CASREEVELTQGLLSYEQYF
NA	TRBV10-3	NA	TRBJ2-5	TGTGCCATCAGTGCACAGGACACGGAATGGGAGACCCAGTACTTC	CAISAQDTEWETQYF
NA	TRBV11-3	NA	TRBJ2-1	TGTGCCAGCAGCTTAGCCCGGACTAACGTCAATGAGCAGTTCTTC	CASSLARTNVNEQFF
NA	TRBV30	TRBD2	TRBJ2-1	TGTGCCTGGAAGTCCACCACGCCTACCGGGACTAGCGGGGGGGTTGAGCAGTTCTTC	CAWKSTTPTGTSGGVEQFF
NA	TRBV5-1	NA	TRBJ2-1	TGCGCCAGCCGCCCGGGACTCCCTAGGAATGAGCAGTTCTTC	CASRPGLPRNEQFF
few	TRBV7-8	TRBD2	TRBJ2-7	TGTGCCAGCAGCGTTCTGCGGGAGGACTCTAGCTACGAGCAGTACTTC	CASSVLREDSSYEQYF
NA	TRBV28	NA	TRBJ1-3	TGTGCCAGCACCTTGCGGGGGGCATACACCATATATTTT	CASTLRGAYTIYF
NA	TRBV5-6	TRBD2	TRBJ2-3	TGTGCCAGCAGCGCGGGGGGACTAGCGCGGGAGTATTTT	CASSAGGLAREYF
NA	TRBV6-1	TRBD1	TRBJ2-4	TGTGCCAGCATCATTAGGACAGGGGAAAAGAACATTCAGTACTTC	CASIIRTGEKNIQYF
NA	TRBV19	NA	TRBJ2-2	TGTGCCAGTAGTATTGGGTCGGGTGATACGAACACCGGGGAGCTGTTTTTT	CASSIGSGDTNTGELFF
NA	TRBV7-9	NA	TRBJ2-3	TGTGCCAGCAGCTTAGATCCCTTCACAGATACGCAGTATTTT	CASSLDPFTDTQYF
NA	TRBV5-3	NA	TRBJ1-2	TGTGCCAGAACTCTCCGTCCCGCCAGGGGCTATGGCTACACCTTC	CARTLRPARGYGYTF
once	TRBV6-5	TRBD1	TRBJ2-7	TGTGCCAGCAGTTACTCGAGGGACAGAAGCTCCTACGAGCAGTACTTC	CASSYSRDRSSYEQYF
NA	TRBV28	TRBD1	TRBJ1-2	TGTGCCAGCGACCGGGACAGGGGGCGCGGTAGTCGGGGCTACACCTTC	CASDRDRGRGSRGYTF
NA	TRBV25-1	NA	TRBJ2-7	TGTGCCAGCAGTGAAGGGAATAGCGGCTCCTACGAGCAGTACTTC	CASSEGNSGSYEQYF
NA	TRBV7-9	NA	TRBJ2-7	TGTGCCAGCAGCCGAGATACAGGTTTCTACGAGCAGTACTTC	CASSRDTGFYEQYF
NA	TRBV28	TRBD2	TRBJ2-2	TGTGCCAGCAGTTTACCGGAGACTAGCGGGAGGGCCGGAAGCGGGGAGCTGTTTTTT	CASSLPETSGRAGSGELFF
NA	TRBV6-5	NA	TRBJ2-7	TGTGCCAGCAGTTACCCGAAGATGCAGGGGACGGAGCAGTACTTC	CASSYPKMQGTEQYF
NA	TRBV9	NA	TRBJ1-3	TGTGCCAGCAGCCCAGACTTGAGCTCTGGAAACACCATATATTTT	CASSPDLSSGNTIYF
once	TRBV28	NA	TRBJ2-7	TGTGCCAGCAGTTCACTAGTGAAAGGTTACGAGCAGTACTTC	CASSSLVKGYEQYF
NA	TRBV7-9	TRBD2	TRBJ2-7	TGTGCCAGCAGCTCGGCCGGGACTAGCGTTAACGAGCAGTACTTC	CASSSAGTSVNEQYF
NA	TRBV4-1	NA	TRBJ2-5	TGCGCCAGCAGCCAAGACCCTGGAACCAGGGCGCGCAAAGAGACCCAGTACTTC	CASSQDPGTRARKETQYF
NA	TRBV9	TRBD1	TRBJ2-7	TGTGCCAGCAGCGAGGGGGCGGGCGACGAGCAGTACTTC	CASSEGAGDEQYF
few	TRBV2	TRBD2	TRBJ2-1	TGTGCCAGCAGTTCCAGCGGGGGGACCGTGAGCTCCTACAATGAGCAGTTCTTC	CASSSSGGTVSSYNEQFF
once	TRBV7-2	NA	TRBJ2-2	TGTGCCAGCAGCTTACTTTTTCTTGCGCCCGGGGAGCTGTTTTTT	CASSLLFLAPGELFF
few	TRBV27	TRBD2	TRBJ2-3	TGTGCCAGCAGTTTAGGGCGGGAGAGGACAGATACGCAGTATTTT	CASSLGRERTDTQYF
NA	TRBV9	TRBD1	TRBJ2-1	TGTGCCAGCAGCCAAATCTCTCCGGGACAGAAAAACCAACACTCCTACAATGAGCAGTTCTTC	CASSQISPGQKNQHSYNEQFF
NA	TRBV9	TRBD1	TRBJ1-2	TGTGCCAGCAGCTCTCGTGCGGGACAGGGTGATGGCTACACCTTC	CASSSRAGQGDGYTF
NA	TRBV15	TRBD2	TRBJ2-5	TGTGCCACCAGCAGAGAGATTCCTAGCGGCCAAGAGACCCAGTACTTC	CATSREIPSGQETQYF
once	TRBV28	NA	TRBJ1-5	TGTGCCAGCAGTCGACGTAGATTTTACGGGGAGGATAGGAATCAGCCCCAGCATTTT	CASSRRRFYGEDRNQPQHF
NA	TRBV28	TRBD2	TRBJ2-1	TGTGCCAGCAGTTTAGGGCTAGCGGGGAGCTCCTACAATGAGCAGTTCTTC	CASSLGLAGSSYNEQFF
NA	TRBV27	NA	TRBJ1-6	TGTGCCAGCAGTTCGAACAGGAAGAGCTCCTATAATTCACCCCTCCACTTT	CASSSNRKSSYNSPLHF
NA	TRBV7-3	TRBD1	TRBJ2-3	TGTGCCAGCAGCTTACAGGGGGCGTACACAGATACGCAGTATTTT	CASSLQGAYTDTQYF
NA	TRBV2	TRBD1	TRBJ1-2	TGTGCCAGCAGTCCAGGACAGGACCAAATAGGGCCGAGACCCTATGGCTACACCTTC	CASSPGQDQIGPRPYGYTF